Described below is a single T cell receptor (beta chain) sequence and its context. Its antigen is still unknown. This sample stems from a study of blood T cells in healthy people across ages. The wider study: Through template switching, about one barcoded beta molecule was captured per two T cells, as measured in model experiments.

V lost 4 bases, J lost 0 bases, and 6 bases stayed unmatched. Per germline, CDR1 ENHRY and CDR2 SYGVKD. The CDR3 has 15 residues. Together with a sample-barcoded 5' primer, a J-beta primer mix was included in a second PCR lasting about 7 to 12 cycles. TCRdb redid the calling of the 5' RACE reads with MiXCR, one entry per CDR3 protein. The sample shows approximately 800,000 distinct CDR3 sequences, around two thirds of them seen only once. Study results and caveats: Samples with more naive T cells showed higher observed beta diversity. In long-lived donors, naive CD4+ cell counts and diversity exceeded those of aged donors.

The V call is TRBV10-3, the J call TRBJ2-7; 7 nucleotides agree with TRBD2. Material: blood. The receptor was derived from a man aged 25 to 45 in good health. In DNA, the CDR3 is TGTGCCATCAGTGGCGTGGGGGGGAGCTCCTACGAGCAGTACTTC. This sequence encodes CAISGVGGSSYEQYF.